The 31 T cell receptor beta chains reported below all come from one sample, sequenced in a study of siplizumab effects on memory and regulatory T cells. The repertoire was sequenced with immunoSEQ multiplex PCR; TCRdb's copy has only in-frame clones and lacks some. Of roughly 60,000 clones listed, more than 85% are singletons. The sample taken for sequencing was CD8+ T cells sorted from blood. The receptors stem from a human donor in good health.

The CDR3 sequence: CASSLTGLNTEAFF. The CDR3 nucleotides are TGTGCCAGCAGTTTAACAGGCTTGAACACTGAAGCTTTCTTT. The chain carries TRBV28 and TRBJ1-1, with D possibly matching TRBD1 (5 bases). The germline V and J ends were trimmed by 2 bases and 0 bases, with 7 bases remaining between them. Germline CDR1 and CDR2: MDHEN and SYDVKM. The CDR3 runs to 14 residues.

The V gene is TRBV5-1, the J gene TRBJ1-1, with D unresolved. Germline V gene data show CDR1 as SGHRS and CDR2 as YFSETQ. Trimming left V 3 bases short and J 0 bases short, with 9 bases between. This CDR3 contains 14 residues. The CDR3 reads CASSSADMNTEAFF. CDR3 sequence (DNA): TGCGCCAGCAGCTCCGCAGACATGAACACTGAAGCTTTCTTT.

This clone was recorded a few times. This chain links TRBV5-6 with TRBJ2-1; 10 bases line up with TRBD2. Per germline, CDR1 SGHDT and CDR2 YYEEEE. The CDR3 spans 16 residues. V dropped 0 bases and J dropped 7; count of bases not matched to a gene: 7. CDR3 residues: CASSLALAGVRNEQFF. CDR3 DNA sequence: TGTGCCAGCAGCTTGGCCCTAGCGGGAGTTAGGAATGAGCAGTTCTTC.

This clone has just one count. This sequence joins TRBV30 and TRBJ1-2; D gene ambiguous. Germline V gene data show CDR1 as GTSNPN and CDR2 as SVGIG (reference sequence). The CDR3 is 14 amino acids. Trimming took 1 base from V and 3 from J, leaving 12 bases between them. The CDR3 protein is CAWSGKDKDYGYTF. CDR3 DNA sequence: TGTGCCTGGAGTGGAAAGGATAAGGACTATGGCTACACCTTC. The full variable domain, with the rest looked up from reference TRBV30 and TRBJ1-2, is SQTIHQWPATLVQPVGSPLSLECTVEGTSNPNLYWYRQAAGRGLQLLFYSVGIGQISSEVPQNLSASRPQDRQFILSSKKLLLSDSGFYLCAWSGKDKDYGYTFGSGTRLTVV.

The rearrangement links TRBV7-3 to TRBJ2-3; D is possibly TRBD2 (6 bases). The V and J ends lost 5 bases and 0 bases respectively, with 12 bases between them. The CDR3 extends over 15 amino acids. The germline V gene encodes CDR1 SGHTA and CDR2 FQGTGA. The chain's CDR3 is CASSLALTSTDTQYF. CDR3 bases: TGTGCCAGCAGCCTAGCGTTAACTAGCACAGATACGCAGTATTTT.

The CDR3 protein is CATSRGPTGSTEAFF. The CDR3 nucleotides are TGTGCCACCAGCAGGGGACCCACAGGGAGCACTGAAGCTTTCTTT. The V and J genes are TRBV15 and TRBJ1-1; possible D gene TRBD1, 6 bases. Trimming cost V 3 bases and J 4 bases, with 15 bases left between them. The CDR3 is 15 residues long. Germline values: CDR1 LNHNV, CDR2 YYDKDF (reference sequence).

V is TRBV2 and J is TRBJ2-5; possibly TRBD2 for D (7 bases). Germline CDR1 reads SNHLY; CDR2 reads FYNNEI. V lost 6 bases, J lost 9 bases, and 20 bases lay in between. The CDR3 extends over 14 amino acids. In nucleotides, the CDR3 is TGTGCCAGCAGGGACGACGGGGGGCTGAGGTCCCAGTACTTC. This codes for CASRDDGGLRSQYF.

The chain combines TRBV7-3 with TRBJ2-3, with TRBD1 matching over 10 bases. This CDR3 has 15 residues. The V segment lost 2 bases and the J segment 3 bases; nucleotides outside the gene matches: 2. Germline CDR1 reads SGHTA; CDR2 reads FQGTGA. CDR3: CASSLGQGGTDTQYF. The CDR3 DNA reads TGTGCCAGCAGCTTAGGACAGGGGGGGACAGATACGCAGTATTTT.

The chain joins TRBV7-9 to TRBJ1-2, with no clear D. Trimming cost V 1 base and J 11 bases, with 14 bases left between them. The CDR3 spans 13 residues. Germline V gene sequence: CDR1 SEHNR, CDR2 FQNEAQ (reference sequence). The CDR3 DNA is TGTGCCAGCAGCTTAGGATTGGACTCTTATTACACCTTC. This sequence encodes CASSLGLDSYYTF. Drawing the rest from reference TRBV7-9 and TRBJ1-2, the complete variable domain is DTGVSQNPRHKITKRGQNVTFRCDPISEHNRLYWYRQTLGQGPEFLTYFQNEAQLEKSRLLSDRFSAERPKGSFSTLEIQRTEQGDSAMYLCASSLGLDSYYTFGSGTRLTVV.

This clone turned up a few times. V usage is TRBV13 and J usage is TRBJ2-7; no firm D call. In germline, CDR1 is PRHDT, CDR2 FYEKMQ (reference sequence). This CDR3 region has 12 residues. Trimming shortened V by 2 bases and J by 6 bases, and 8 bases separated the two germline ends. The CDR3 nucleotides read TGTGCCAGCAGCTTAACCTCGGTCGAGCAGTACTTC. It is translated as CASSLTSVEQYF.

This rearrangement joins TRBV6-1 to TRBJ1-1, with D maybe TRBD1 (5 bases). Trimming removed 1 base from V and 3 bases from J, with 15 bases in between. There are 16 residues in the CDR3. Germline V gene lookup returns CDR1 MNHNS and CDR2 SASEGT. As DNA, the CDR3 is TGTGCCAGCAGTGAAGGGCGAGGTGGAGGGGACACTGAAGCTTTCTTT. This translates into CASSEGRGGGDTEAFF.

The CDR3 nucleotides read TGCGCCAGCAGCACGGGACTAGCGGAAGAGACCCAGTACTTC. Its protein product is CASSTGLAEETQYF. This chain links TRBV4-1 with TRBJ2-5, with 11 bases that match TRBD2. This CDR3 spans 14 amino acids. Germline V lookup: CDR1 MGHRA, CDR2 YSYEKL. V lost 5 bases to trimming and J lost 3 bases; unmatched junction nucleotides: 2.

V and J are TRBV27 and TRBJ1-1; D gene unclear. Germline V CDR1 and CDR2: MNHEY, SMNVEV (reference sequence). The germline V and J ends were trimmed by 6 bases and 0 bases, with 8 bases remaining between them. The CDR3 extends over 13 amino acids. The CDR3 protein is CASSSRVNTEAFF. In nucleotides, the CDR3 is TGTGCCAGCAGCAGTAGAGTGAACACTGAAGCTTTCTTT.

The J gene is TRBJ2-3, the V gene TRBV19; 8 bases fit TRBD2. The CDR3 totals 15 residues. V gave up 3 bases and J gave up 2 bases; unmatched junction bases: 4. CDR1 is LNHDA, CDR2 SQIVND, per germline (reference sequence). This CDR3 reads CASSMGLVITDTQYF. As DNA, the CDR3 is TGTGCCAGTAGTATGGGACTAGTGATCACAGATACGCAGTATTTT. Complete variable domain (other parts from reference TRBV19 and TRBJ2-3): DGGITQSPKYLFRKEGQNVTLSCEQNLNHDAMYWYRQDPGQGLRLIYYSQIVNDFQKGDIAEGYSVSREKKESFPLTVTSAQKNPTAFYLCASSMGLVITDTQYFGPGTRLTVL.

V is TRBV25-1 and J is TRBJ2-6; 12 bases are shared with TRBD2. Germline values: CDR1 MGHDK, CDR2 SYGVNS. The length of the CDR3 is 16 residues. Losses at the gene ends were 10 bases for V and 4 bases for J; bases not matched to a gene: 8. The CDR3, as DNA: TGTGCCACCCTGACTAGCGGGAGAGGCGGGGCCAACGTCCTGACTTTC. Encoded protein: CATLTSGRGGANVLTF.

This rearrangement joins TRBV5-1 to TRBJ1-1; D remains unclear. CDR3 length equals 15 residues. V shed 0 bases and J shed 0 bases, with 9 bases lying between them. Germline loops: CDR1 SGHRS, CDR2 YFSETQ. The CDR3 reads CASSLVGELNTEAFF. CDR3 DNA: TGCGCCAGCAGCTTGGTGGGAGAATTGAACACTGAAGCTTTCTTT.

The rearrangement joins TRBV9 to TRBJ2-1; 12 bases align to TRBD2. V lost 3 bases and J lost 6; bases outside the gene matches: 1. The CDR3 contains 14 residues. Per germline, CDR1 SGDLS and CDR2 YYNGEE. This chain's CDR3 is CASSAGLAGNEQFF. DNA for the CDR3: TGTGCCAGCAGCGCGGGACTAGCGGGCAATGAGCAGTTCTTC. The complete variable domain, with remaining parts taken from reference TRBV9 and TRBJ2-1, reads DSGVTQTPKHLITATGQRVTLRCSPRSGDLSVYWYQQSLDQGLQFLIQYYNGEERAKGNILERFSAQQFPDLHSELNLSSLELGDSALYFCASSAGLAGNEQFFGPGTRLTVL.

V usage is TRBV2 and J usage is TRBJ1-4; 8 nucleotides align to TRBD1. The CDR3 loop spans 15 amino acids. The V segment lost 6 bases and the J segment 10 bases; nucleotides outside the gene matches: 13. Germline values: CDR1 SNHLY, CDR2 FYNNEI. The CDR3 spells CASRYLRGREGKLFF. CDR3 DNA: TGTGCCAGCAGATACCTCAGGGGGCGCGAAGGAAAACTGTTTTTT.

With respect to this clone: At one end, the junction sequence differs from germline, possibly due to a read error. The rearrangement links TRBV4-3 to TRBJ2-2; D gene uncertain. The CDR3 runs 15 residues. Per germline, CDR1 LGHNA and CDR2 YSLEER. The CDR3 loop is CASSQATQNTGELFF. Written as DNA, the CDR3 is TGCGCCAGCAGTCAAGCGACCCAGAACACCGGGGAGCTGTTTTTT.

The chain recombines TRBV28 with TRBJ2-2, with 9 bases identical to TRBD1. Germline trimming cut 4 bases from V and 0 bases from J; bases unmatched to any gene: 0. The CDR3 is made up of 15 amino acids. CDR1 is MDHEN and CDR2 is SYDVKM in the germline V gene. As DNA, the CDR3 is TGTGCCAGCAGTTGGGACAGGGCGAACACCGGGGAGCTGTTTTTT. Its protein product is CASSWDRANTGELFF.

V and J are TRBV28 and TRBJ2-7, with 12 bases lining up with TRBD2. The V gene's germline CDR1 is MDHEN and CDR2 SYDVKM. V shed 7 bases and J 3 bases; nucleotides not matched to a gene: 4. CDR3 length: 14 residues. For the CDR3, the DNA is TGTGCCAGCACCGGGACTAGCGGGCTCTACGAGCAGTACTTC. This sequence encodes CASTGTSGLYEQYF.

The chain employs TRBV29-1 and TRBJ2-1; D unclear. This CDR3 is built from 8 residues. Germline V gives CDR1 SQVTM, CDR2 ANQGSEA. V dropped 8 bases and J dropped 7 bases, with 3 bases sitting between them. The CDR3 reads CSLNEQFF. The CDR3, as DNA: TGCAGCCTGAATGAGCAGTTCTTC.

V gene TRBV4-1 combines with J gene TRBJ2-4, with D possibly being TRBD2 (5 bases). CDR3 size: 11 residues. The germline V gene encodes CDR1 MGHRA and CDR2 YSYEKL. Trimming left V 4 bases short and J 15 bases short, with 13 bases between. The CDR3 region has the DNA TGCGCCAGCAGCCCAGGCCCCGGACTGTACTTC. It yields the protein CASSPGPGLYF.

Points on this clone: Distinct nucleotide sequences in the sample also encode this CDR3. The chain couples TRBV7-2 to TRBJ2-7; a weak D match, TRBD2 (6 bases). This CDR3 is 14 amino acids long. Trimming removed 0 bases at V and 2 bases at J, with 8 bases between. The germline CDR1 and CDR2 sequences are SGHTA and FQGNSA. The DNA for the CDR3 is TGTGCCAGCAGCTTAGCGGGCGGGACCTACGAGCAGTACTTC. This encodes CASSLAGGTYEQYF.

The CDR3 coding sequence is TGCGCCAGCAGCCCTATCCGGGACTCTCCATACAATGAGCAGTTCTTC. Protein: CASSPIRDSPYNEQFF. V is TRBV5-1 and J is TRBJ2-1; D might be TRBD2 (6 bases). Trimming cost V 4 bases and J 4 bases, with 18 bases left between them. This CDR3 spans 16 amino acids. The germline gives CDR1 SGHRS, CDR2 YFSETQ. The variable domain in full, completed from reference TRBV5-1 and TRBJ2-1, reads KAGVTQTPRYLIKTRGQQVTLSCSPISGHRSVSWYQQTPGQGLQFLFEYFSETQRNKGNFPGRFSGRQFSNSRSEMNVSTLELGDSALYLCASSPIRDSPYNEQFFGPGTRLTVL.

The chain uses TRBV28 and TRBJ2-7, with 10 bases identical to TRBD2. The CDR3 contains 18 residues. The germline CDR1 and CDR2 sequences are MDHEN and SYDVKM. With 3 bases clipped from V and 7 bases from J, the junction kept 18 bases outside the gene matches. CDR3 protein: CASSFPTRAKREGVEQYF. The DNA of the CDR3 is TGTGCCAGCAGTTTCCCCACCCGTGCTAAGCGGGAGGGGGTTGAGCAGTACTTC.

The V gene is TRBV27, the J gene TRBJ2-7, with TRBD2 matching 13 bases. J gave up 4 bases and V 9 bases, and 6 bases lay outside the gene matches. The CDR3 loop spans 14 amino acids. Germline V lookup: CDR1 MNHEY, CDR2 SMNVEV (reference sequence). The CDR3 nucleotides are TGTGCCAGTGGACTAGCGGGAGCTTTTTACGAGCAGTACTTC. It encodes CASGLAGAFYEQYF.

V usage is TRBV30 and J usage is TRBJ2-3; 10 bases match TRBD2. V lost 0 bases to trimming and J lost 3 bases; unmatched junction nucleotides: 3. Looked up from germline, CDR1 is GTSNPN and CDR2 is SVGIG (reference sequence). The CDR3 is 15 residues long. The CDR3 DNA reads as TGTGCCTGGAGTGTACTGACTAGCGGGACAGATACGCAGTATTTT. As protein: CAWSVLTSGTDTQYF.

The chain employs TRBV18 and TRBJ2-5; D is unresolved. Trimming pared 2 bases from V and 3 bases from J, leaving 19 bases between. Germline loops: CDR1 KGHSH, CDR2 LQKENI. This CDR3 spans 17 amino acids. The CDR3 sequence: CASSPVLVVPLEETQYF. CDR3 coding DNA: TGTGCCAGCTCACCAGTGTTGGTAGTACCCCTCGAAGAGACCCAGTACTTC.

The chain uses TRBV28 and TRBJ1-2; D not resolved. This CDR3 is 16 amino acids long. Germline CDR1 and CDR2: MDHEN and SYDVKM. Trimming removed 3 bases from V and 8 bases from J, with 22 bases in between. CDR3 loop: CASSFPLSDGLEGYTF. The CDR3 DNA reads TGTGCCAGCAGTTTCCCCCTTTCAGACGGACTTGAAGGCTACACCTTC.

This CDR3 is CASRFIEYTGELFF. The CDR3 bases are TGCGCCAGCAGATTCATAGAGTACACCGGGGAGCTGTTTTTT. The rearrangement joins TRBV5-1 to TRBJ2-2; D is unresolved. The CDR3 is made up of 14 amino acids. V was cut by 5 bases and J by 3 bases, with 11 bases left in between. CDR1 and CDR2 from the germline V gene are SGHRS and YFSETQ.